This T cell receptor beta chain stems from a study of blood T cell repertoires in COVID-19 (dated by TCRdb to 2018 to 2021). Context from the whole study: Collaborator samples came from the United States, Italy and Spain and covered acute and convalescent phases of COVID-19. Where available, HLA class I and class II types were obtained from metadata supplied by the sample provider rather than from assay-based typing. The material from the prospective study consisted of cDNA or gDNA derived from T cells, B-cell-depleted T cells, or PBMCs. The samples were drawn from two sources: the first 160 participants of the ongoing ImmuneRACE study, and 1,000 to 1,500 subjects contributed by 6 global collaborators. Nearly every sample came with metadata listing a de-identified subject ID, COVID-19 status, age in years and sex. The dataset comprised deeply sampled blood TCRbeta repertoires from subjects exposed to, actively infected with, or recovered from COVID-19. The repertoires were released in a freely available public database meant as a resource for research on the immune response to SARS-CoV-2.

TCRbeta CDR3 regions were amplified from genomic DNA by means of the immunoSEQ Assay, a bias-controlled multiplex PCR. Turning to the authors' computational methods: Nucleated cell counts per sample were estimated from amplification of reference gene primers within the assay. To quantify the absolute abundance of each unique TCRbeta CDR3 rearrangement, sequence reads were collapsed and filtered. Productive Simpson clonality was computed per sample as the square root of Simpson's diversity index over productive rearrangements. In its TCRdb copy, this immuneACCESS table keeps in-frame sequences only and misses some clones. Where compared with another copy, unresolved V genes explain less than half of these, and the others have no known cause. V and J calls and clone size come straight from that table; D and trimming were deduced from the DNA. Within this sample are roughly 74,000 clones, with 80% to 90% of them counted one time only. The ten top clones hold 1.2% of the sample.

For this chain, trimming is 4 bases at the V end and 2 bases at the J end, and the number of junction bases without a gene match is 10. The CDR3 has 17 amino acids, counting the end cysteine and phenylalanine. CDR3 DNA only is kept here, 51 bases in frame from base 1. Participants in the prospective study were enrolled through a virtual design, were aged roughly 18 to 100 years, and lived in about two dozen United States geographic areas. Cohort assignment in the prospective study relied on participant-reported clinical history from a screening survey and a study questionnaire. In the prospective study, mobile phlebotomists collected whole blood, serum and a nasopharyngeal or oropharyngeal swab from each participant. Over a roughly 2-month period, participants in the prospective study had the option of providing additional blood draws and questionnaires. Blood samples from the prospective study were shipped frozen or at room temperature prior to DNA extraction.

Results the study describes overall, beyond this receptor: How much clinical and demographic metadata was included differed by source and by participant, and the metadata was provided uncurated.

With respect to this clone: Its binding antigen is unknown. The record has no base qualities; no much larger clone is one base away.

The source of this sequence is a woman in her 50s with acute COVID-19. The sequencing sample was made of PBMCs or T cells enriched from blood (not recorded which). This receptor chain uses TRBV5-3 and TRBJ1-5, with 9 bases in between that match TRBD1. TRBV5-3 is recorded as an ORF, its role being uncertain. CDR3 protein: CARSPGTGNERNQPQHF. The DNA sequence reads TGTGCCAGAAGCCCCGGGACAGGGAATGAACGCAATCAGCCCCAGCATTTT.